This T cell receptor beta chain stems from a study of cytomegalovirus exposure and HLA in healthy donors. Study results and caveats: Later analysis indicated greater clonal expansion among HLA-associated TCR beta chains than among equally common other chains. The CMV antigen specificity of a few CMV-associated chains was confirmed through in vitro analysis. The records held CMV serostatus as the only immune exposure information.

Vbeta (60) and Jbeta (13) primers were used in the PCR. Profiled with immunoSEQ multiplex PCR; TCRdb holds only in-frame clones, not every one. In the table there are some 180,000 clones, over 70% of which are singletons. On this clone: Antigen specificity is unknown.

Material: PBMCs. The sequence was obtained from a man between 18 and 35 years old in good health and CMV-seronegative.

CDR3 region: CASSQDSGQPYGYTF. As DNA, the CDR3 is TGCGCCAGCAGCCAAGATAGTGGACAGCCCTATGGCTACACCTTC. The chain joins TRBV4-1 to TRBJ1-2; D might be TRBD1 (6 bases). This CDR3 is built from 15 residues. The germline V gene encodes CDR1 MGHRA and CDR2 YSYEKL. V was shortened by 0 bases and J by 4 bases, with 12 bases between the two germline ends.